This T cell receptor (beta chain) was profiled in a study of human T cells and chemical hapten exposure. The germline gives CDR1 SGHRS, CDR2 YFSETQ. V gave up 0 bases and J gave up 0 bases, with 4 bases separating them. This CDR3 region has 15 residues. Time point in this sample: pre-sensitization, week 0. As for treatment: therapeutic diphenylcyclopropenone sensitization with weekly scalp DPC. Via MiXCR, TCRdb re-called the RACE reads, giving one row per CDR3 protein. The profile shows 180,000 or so distinct CDR3 sequences, 25% to 30% of them singletons. This material consisted of whole blood, taken in connection with sensitization to the hapten diphenylcyclopropenone (DPC). V gene TRBV5-1 combines with J gene TRBJ2-6; D ambiguous. This receptor was obtained from a young woman with alopecia areata. Some clones in this sample may be carry-over from other donors' samples. CDR3 sequence: CASSLGDSGANVLTF. DNA of the CDR3: TGCGCCAGCAGCTTGGGGGACTCTGGGGCCAACGTCCTGACTTTC.